The text below deals with one TCR beta chain. The data were obtained in a study of blood T cell repertoires in COVID-19. Sequencing used immunoSEQ multiplex PCR; TCRdb keeps in-frame clones, though not all of them. This table holds roughly 250,000 clones, 75% to 90% found once. The CDR3 totals 16 residues. V shed 5 bases and J 2 bases; nucleotides not matched to a gene: 8. Germline CDR1 is SGHAT and CDR2 is FQNNGV. This TCR derives from a woman between 45 and 65 years old who had recovered from COVID-19. The sequenced sample was PBMCs or T cells enriched from blood (not recorded which). The chain couples TRBV11-2 to TRBJ1-5; TRBD1 matches 8 bases. CDR3 sequence reads: CASSHLRQGRNQPQHF. CDR3 nucleotides: TGTGCCAGCAGCCACCTGCGACAGGGGCGCAATCAGCCCCAGCATTTT.